The 3 T cell receptor beta chains below were found in one sample sequenced in a study of Graves' ophthalmopathy and Graves' hyperthyroidism (dated by TCRdb to the late 2010s). Sequencing was carried out with an Illumina HiSeq 2000. TCR beta CDR3 regions were amplified from RNA transcripts for repertoire sequencing. A first-round RT-PCR used HTBI primers with the Qiagen OneStep RT-PCR kit, followed by a second-round multiplex PCR, size selection and purification. TCRdb cleaned the public reads at Q25 with fastp, built clones with MiXCR and kept in-frame beta chains. Rows are unified per CDR3 protein, each entry keeping the most common DNA and genes. This sample comprises hundreds of thousands of distinct CDR3 sequences, approximately 39% of them detected only once. Of the sample, 3% to 3.5% falls within the top ten clones. Specimen: peripheral blood. The source is an adult man with Graves' ophthalmopathy.

The rearrangement uses TRBV29-1 and TRBJ1-6, with 11 bases fitting TRBD1. Germline-derived CDR1 and CDR2 are SQVTM and ANQGSEA. Unmatched junction bases numbered 4, after V lost 3 bases and J lost 9 bases. This CDR3 comprises 14 residues. The CDR3, as DNA: TGCAGCGTTGAGGGGACAGGGGGAACTTCACCCCTCCACTTT. It codes for CSVEGTGGTSPLHF.

V and J are TRBV11-2 and TRBJ2-5, with 7 bases that match TRBD1. Germline values: CDR1 SGHAT, CDR2 FQNNGV. This CDR3 is 14 amino acids long. With 7 bases clipped from V and 2 bases from J, the junction kept 7 bases outside the gene matches. This chain's CDR3 is CASTWTGGQETQYF. As DNA, the CDR3 is TGTGCCAGCACCTGGACAGGAGGACAAGAGACCCAGTACTTC.

The J gene is TRBJ2-7, the V gene TRBV10-3; 7 bases align to TRBD1. With V trimmed by 4 bases and J by 9 bases, 6 bases remained unmatched. The germline gives CDR1 ENHRY, CDR2 SYGVKD. The CDR3 is made up of 12 amino acids. Written as DNA, the CDR3 is TGTGCCATCAGTGGGAGACAGGGCGGGCAGTACTTC. This sequence encodes CAISGRQGGQYF.